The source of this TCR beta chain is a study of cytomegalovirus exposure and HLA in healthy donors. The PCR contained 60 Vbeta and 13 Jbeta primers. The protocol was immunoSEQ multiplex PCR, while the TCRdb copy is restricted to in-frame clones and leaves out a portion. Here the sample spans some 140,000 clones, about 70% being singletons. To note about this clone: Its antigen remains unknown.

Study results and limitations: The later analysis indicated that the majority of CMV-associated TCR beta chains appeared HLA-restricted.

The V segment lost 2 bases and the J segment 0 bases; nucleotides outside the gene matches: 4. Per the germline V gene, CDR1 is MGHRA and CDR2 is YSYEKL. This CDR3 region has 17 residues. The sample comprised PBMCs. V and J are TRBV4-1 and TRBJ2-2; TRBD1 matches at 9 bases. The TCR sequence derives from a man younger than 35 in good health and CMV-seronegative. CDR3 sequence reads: CASSQTTGGANTGELFF. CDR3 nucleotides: TGCGCCAGCAGCCAAACAACAGGGGGCGCGAACACCGGGGAGCTGTTTTTT.